Listed below are T cell receptor beta chains from one sample, sequenced in a study of cytomegalovirus exposure and HLA in healthy donors. The repertoire was sequenced with immunoSEQ multiplex PCR; TCRdb's copy has only in-frame clones and lacks some. This repertoire shows roughly 150,000 clones, around 10% found once; its top ten account for approximately 2%. Sequenced material: PBMCs. These receptors were collected from a male donor in good health and CMV-seronegative. CDR3s include the opening cysteine and the closing phenylalanine or tryptophan. A D gene is named only where the DNA matches it firmly. Clone size, where shown, is once, few, many, or a class for clones that have expanded.

d_call,j_call,v_call,clone_size,cdr3_nt,cdr3_aa
-,TRBJ2-3,TRBV4-1,-,TGCGCCAGCAGCCAAGAAGGGTCCAGCGGTGGGTGGTATTTT,CASSQEGSSGGWYF
TRBD1,TRBJ1-1,TRBV19,-,TGTGCCAGTATTCCAGTCAGGACAGGGGGCTTGAACACTGAAGCTTTCTTT,CASIPVRTGGLNTEAFF
-,TRBJ2-7,TRBV4-3,few,TGCGCCAGCAGCCAAGACCCCGGACGGAGGAACGAGCAGTACTTC,CASSQDPGRRNEQYF
TRBD1,TRBJ2-7,TRBV11-2,-,TGTGCCAGCAGCTTAGGGGGGACAGGGGACGAGCAGTACTTC,CASSLGGTGDEQYF
TRBD2,TRBJ2-1,TRBV11-3,-,TGTGCCAGCAGTCCCGGGACTAGCGGGTTAAGTGAGCAGTTCTTC,CASSPGTSGLSEQFF
-,TRBJ2-7,TRBV20-1,-,TGCAGTGCTAGTCAGCGCTACGAGCAGTACTTC,CSASQRYEQYF
-,TRBJ2-1,TRBV7-6,few,TGTGCCAGCAGCTTAGCGGAGGGGGCCAATGAGCAGTTCTTC,CASSLAEGANEQFF
-,TRBJ2-7,TRBV6-6,few,TGTGCCAGCACCGTAGGACTCACCAGAACCTACGAGCAGTACTTC,CASTVGLTRTYEQYF
TRBD2,TRBJ2-1,TRBV10-3,-,TGTGCCACTACTGGGGTAGCGGGGGTTACCTACAATGAGCAGTTCTTC,CATTGVAGVTYNEQFF
TRBD1,TRBJ1-1,TRBV2,few,TGTGCCAGCAGCGAATACGGGACAGGGGTCCTGAACACTGAAGCTTTCTTT,CASSEYGTGVLNTEAFF
TRBD2,TRBJ2-1,TRBV7-9,few,TGTGCCAGCATAGGGCCCTGGCTAGCGGGCAATGAGCAGTTCTTC,CASIGPWLAGNEQFF
TRBD2,TRBJ2-3,TRBV7-2,-,TGTGCCAGCAGCTCCCTAGCGGGAGCAACAGATACGCAGTATTTT,CASSSLAGATDTQYF
TRBD2,TRBJ2-5,TRBV7-2,-,TGTGCCAGCAGCTTAGGTAGCGGGGCGGGGTTAGAGACCCAGTACTTC,CASSLGSGAGLETQYF
TRBD2,TRBJ2-5,TRBV7-9,-,TGTGCCAGCAGCCCCCGTGTAGCGGGGGGACAAGAGACCCAGTACTTC,CASSPRVAGGQETQYF
-,TRBJ1-1,TRBV7-9,-,TGTGCCAGCAGCTTGGAAGGGGCCGGGGAAGCTTTCTTT,CASSLEGAGEAFF
TRBD1,TRBJ1-6,TRBV6-6,-,TGTGCCAGCAGTCCGCGGGACAGGCAAAATTCACCCCCCCACTTT,CASSPRDRQNSPPHF
-,TRBJ2-1,TRBV11-3,-,TGTGCCAGCAGCTTAGGCGGGGCGCGACAGAATGAGCAGTTCTTC,CASSLGGARQNEQFF
TRBD1,TRBJ2-7,TRBV7-2,few,TGTGCCAGCAGCTTAGGGGACAGGGGTTCGGAGCAGTACTTC,CASSLGDRGSEQYF
-,TRBJ2-5,TRBV11-1,few,TGTGCCAGCAGCGGGCAGACCCAGTACTTC,CASSGQTQYF
-,TRBJ1-1,TRBV29-1,few,TGCAGCGTTGTTAGCCAGGGGCCTGAAGCTTTCTTT,CSVVSQGPEAFF
TRBD2,TRBJ2-1,TRBV28,-,TGTGCCAGCAGTCCAGCGGGAGGGCCGGATGAGCAGTTCTTC,CASSPAGGPDEQFF
TRBD1,TRBJ2-7,TRBV7-7,-,TGTGCCAGCAGCCTTGGGACAGGGGAGGGGTACGAGCAGTACTTC,CASSLGTGEGYEQYF
TRBD2,TRBJ2-5,TRBV19,-,TGTGCCAGTAGTATTTCGGGCGGGGGTTCCCAAGAGACCCAGTACTTC,CASSISGGGSQETQYF
-,TRBJ1-1,TRBV4-1,-,TGCGCCAGCAGCGAAAGGGAAGGGGATGGGGCCACTGAAGCTTTCTTT,CASSEREGDGATEAFF
TRBD1,TRBJ1-6,TRBV19,few,TGTGCCAGTAGTCCCCGGGACAGGGGGCTCGGCTCCTATAATTCACCCCTCCACTTT,CASSPRDRGLGSYNSPLHF
-,TRBJ1-1,TRBV15,-,TGTGCCACCAGCAGAGAGGCAGAGAACACTGAAGCTTTCTTT,CATSREAENTEAFF
-,TRBJ1-2,TRBV28,-,TGTGCCAGCAGTTTGGAAGGGGTCAACTATGGCTACACCTTC,CASSLEGVNYGYTF
-,TRBJ1-5,TRBV7-2,-,TGTGCCAGCAGCTTATACAGGGTTGCCGTTCCTGGGCAGCCCCAGCATTTT,CASSLYRVAVPGQPQHF
TRBD1,TRBJ1-1,TRBV28,few,TGTGCCAGCAGTCTACAGGGGTGGGGTAACACTGAAGCTTTCTTT,CASSLQGWGNTEAFF
TRBD1,TRBJ2-7,TRBV4-3,-,TGCGCCAGCAGGCCAAGGGTCAGGGGGCTTTACGAGCAGTACTTC,CASRPRVRGLYEQYF
TRBD1,TRBJ2-3,TRBV4-2,few,TGTGCCAGCAGCCAAAAGACAGGGGGCTCAGATACGCAGTATTTT,CASSQKTGGSDTQYF
-,TRBJ1-2,TRBV19,-,TGTGCCAGTAGTATGGGAGCCACGACCCATGGCTACACCTTC,CASSMGATTHGYTF
-,TRBJ2-1,TRBV27,few,TGTGCCAGCAGTGTAGCGGCCTACAATGAGCAGTTCTTC,CASSVAAYNEQFF
-,TRBJ2-5,TRBV2,few,TGTGCCAGCAGTGTTGAGAGCCAAGAGACCCAGTACTTC,CASSVESQETQYF
-,TRBJ1-1,TRBV5-1,few,TGCGCCAGCAGTTCCACTTCAGGGGTCTCGCCTGAAGCTTTCTTT,CASSSTSGVSPEAFF